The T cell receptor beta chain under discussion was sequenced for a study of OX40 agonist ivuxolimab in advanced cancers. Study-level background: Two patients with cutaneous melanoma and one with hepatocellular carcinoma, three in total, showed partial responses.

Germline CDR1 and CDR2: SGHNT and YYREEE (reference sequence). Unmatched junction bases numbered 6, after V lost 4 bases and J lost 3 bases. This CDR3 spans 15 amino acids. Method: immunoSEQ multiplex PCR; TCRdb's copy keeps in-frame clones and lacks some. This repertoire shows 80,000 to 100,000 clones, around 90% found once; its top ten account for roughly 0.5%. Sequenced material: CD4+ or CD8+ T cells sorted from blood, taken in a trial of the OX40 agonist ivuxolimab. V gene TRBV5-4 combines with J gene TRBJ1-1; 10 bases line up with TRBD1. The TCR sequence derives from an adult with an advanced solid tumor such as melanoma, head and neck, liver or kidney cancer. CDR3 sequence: CASSDPGQGYTEAFF. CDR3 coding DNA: TGTGCCAGCAGCGACCCGGGACAGGGGTACACTGAAGCTTTCTTT.